Below, 15 T cell receptor beta chains from the same sample are listed, as sequenced in a study of shared clonotypes between healthy human individuals. Libraries were prepared by immunoSEQ multiplex PCR; TCRdb keeps only in-frame clonotypes and omits some of them. The sample lists over 2 million clones, roughly 95% occurring once. The sample taken for sequencing was naive CD4+ T cells sorted from blood. Subset denoted: CD45RA+ positively selected. Receptors were obtained from a man in his late teens or twenties in good health.

V and J are TRBV7-3 and TRBJ2-1; no firm D call. This CDR3 contains 12 residues. V lost 5 bases and J 7 bases, leaving 9 bases between the germline ends. The germline gives CDR1 SGHTA, CDR2 FQGTGA. CDR3 amino acids: CASSLQRNEQFF. The CDR3 nucleotides read TGTGCCAGCAGCCTACAGAGAAATGAGCAGTTCTTC.

The J gene is TRBJ2-7, the V gene TRBV7-6; unclear D gene. The germline gives CDR1 SGHVS, CDR2 FNYEAQ. CDR3 size: 13 residues. Trimming took 4 bases from V and 1 from J, leaving 8 bases between them. The CDR3 DNA follows: TGTGCCAGCAGCTCCGACCATTCCTACGAGCAGTACTTC. Translation: CASSSDHSYEQYF.

The chain uses TRBV7-9 and TRBJ2-7; 9 nucleotides agree with TRBD1. Unmatched junction bases numbered 6, after V lost 6 bases and J lost 0 bases. This CDR3 has 15 residues. Germline loops: CDR1 SEHNR, CDR2 FQNEAQ (reference sequence). CDR3 loop: CASRYGTGSSYEQYF. For the CDR3, the DNA is TGTGCCAGCAGATACGGGACAGGGAGCTCCTACGAGCAGTACTTC.

As DNA, the CDR3 is TGTGCCAGCAGCCCTGGTGACAGCGACTCTGGAAACACCATATATTTT. Residues: CASSPGDSDSGNTIYF. The chain is built from TRBV7-3 and TRBJ1-3, with D possibly matching TRBD1 (5 bases). The CDR3 covers 16 residues. The germline V gene has CDR1 SGHTA and CDR2 FQGTGA. Trimming took 5 bases from V and 0 from J, leaving 14 bases between them.

The V gene is TRBV4-1, the J gene TRBJ2-7; no definite D call. This CDR3 is 15 amino acids long. V shed 4 bases and J shed 0 bases, with 13 bases lying between them. CDR1 MGHRA and CDR2 YSYEKL come from the germline V gene. The CDR3 DNA sequence: TGCGCCAGCAGCCGTATAGTGTTGAGCTCCTACGAGCAGTACTTC. It specifies CASSRIVLSSYEQYF.

About this clone itself: Other DNA sequences in this sample translate to the same CDR3. This rearrangement joins TRBV7-2 to TRBJ2-1, with 8 bases that match TRBD2. The germline gives CDR1 SGHTA, CDR2 FQGNSA. This CDR3 is built from 15 residues. Trimming removed 0 bases from V and 4 bases from J; junction bases left unmatched: 2. CDR3 region: CASSLASGTYNEQFF. The CDR3 DNA sequence: TGTGCCAGCAGCTTAGCTAGCGGGACTTACAATGAGCAGTTCTTC.

Turning to this clone: A much larger clone lies one base from this, so it may be a read error. This CDR3 is also generated by other DNA sequences in the sample. The chain links TRBV7-9 to TRBJ1-1; weak D call: TRBD1 (5 bases). Trimming took off 2 bases at V and 0 bases at J, with 7 bases between the two ends. This CDR3 is built from 14 residues. The V gene's germline CDR1 is SEHNR and CDR2 FQNEAQ (reference sequence). CDR3 region: CASSLQGLNTEAFF. CDR3 nucleotides: TGTGCCAGCAGCTTACAGGGTTTGAACACTGAAGCTTTCTTT.

Concerning this clone: Different DNA sequences within this sample yield the same CDR3. V is TRBV2 and J is TRBJ2-1; a weak D match, TRBD1 (5 bases). This CDR3 comprises 13 residues. Per the germline V gene, CDR1 is SNHLY and CDR2 is FYNNEI. The V and J ends lost 5 bases and 3 bases respectively, with 8 bases between them. DNA for the CDR3: TGTGCCAGCAGTTCAGACAGCTACAATGAGCAGTTCTTC. Its protein product is CASSSDSYNEQFF. The full variable domain, rest sourced from reference TRBV2 and TRBJ2-1, is EPEVTQTPSHQVTQMGQEVILRCVPISNHLYFYWYRQILGQKVEFLVSFYNNEISEKSEIFDDQFSVERPDGSNFTLKIRSTKLEDSAMYFCASSSDSYNEQFFGPGTRLTVL.

The chain's CDR3 is CASSARDRVNYGYTF. The CDR3 DNA reads TGTGCCAGCAGCGCACGGGACAGGGTCAACTATGGCTACACCTTC. The gene calls are TRBV21-1 and TRBJ1-2; TRBD1, the table's D call, lacks a check against the DNA. TRBV21-1 is annotated as a pseudogene. The CDR3 is 15 amino acids.

The rearrangement uses TRBV6-5 and TRBJ2-7; D possibly uses TRBD1 or TRBD2 (6 bases each). Per the germline V gene, CDR1 is MNHEY and CDR2 is SVGAGI. The CDR3 spans 14 residues. V dropped 6 bases and J dropped 5 bases, with 17 bases sitting between them. CDR3 residues: CASRTEGGVDEQYF. CDR3 DNA: TGTGCCAGCAGAACGGAGGGGGGTGTCGACGAGCAGTACTTC.

A word on this clone: Other DNA sequences of this sample code for an identical CDR3. The chain is built from TRBV6-5 and TRBJ1-2; TRBD1 matches at 10 bases. J gave up 4 bases and V 5 bases, and 4 bases lay outside the gene matches. CDR1 is MNHEY and CDR2 is SVGAGI in the germline V gene. The CDR3 runs to 14 residues. CDR3 region: CASSTGTGVYGYTF. The DNA of the CDR3 is TGTGCCAGCAGTACCGGGACAGGGGTCTATGGCTACACCTTC.

This chain uses TRBV5-4 with TRBJ1-2; 11 positions agree with TRBD1. V was clipped by 3 bases and J by 7 bases; unmatched bases: 5. CDR1 SGHNT and CDR2 YYREEE come from the germline V gene (reference sequence). The length of the CDR3 is 14 residues. The CDR3 sequence: CASSYRDRGSGYTF. The CDR3 DNA follows: TGTGCCAGCAGCTACCGGGACAGGGGGTCTGGCTACACCTTC.

The chain recombines TRBV28 with TRBJ1-5; 7 nucleotides match TRBD1. Trimming cost V 6 bases and J 2 bases; bases outside gene matches: 10. Germline V gene data show CDR1 as MDHEN and CDR2 as SYDVKM. CDR3 size: 16 residues. The CDR3 spells CASSRTQGLGNQPQHF. CDR3 DNA sequence: TGTGCCAGCAGCCGAACACAGGGGTTGGGCAATCAGCCCCAGCATTTT.

Comments on this clone: Within the sample, other DNA sequences also encode this same CDR3. The chain is built from TRBV10-3 and TRBJ2-7, with 11 bases lining up with TRBD2. Per germline, CDR1 ENHRY and CDR2 SYGVKD. This CDR3 comprises 15 residues. V shed 0 bases, J shed 3 bases, and the junction held 1 base outside the gene matches. The CDR3 sequence: CAISESGTSGYEQYF. The CDR3 DNA reads TGTGCCATCAGTGAGTCGGGGACTAGCGGCTACGAGCAGTACTTC.

The chain has TRBV5-4 and TRBJ2-5; no clear D gene. This CDR3 is 14 amino acids long. Per germline, CDR1 SGHNT and CDR2 YYREEE (reference sequence). V lost 3 bases and J 1 base, leaving 10 bases between the germline ends. The CDR3 DNA reads as TGTGCCAGCAGCTCCTGGTTTTTCCAAGAGACCCAGTACTTC. Encoded protein: CASSSWFFQETQYF.